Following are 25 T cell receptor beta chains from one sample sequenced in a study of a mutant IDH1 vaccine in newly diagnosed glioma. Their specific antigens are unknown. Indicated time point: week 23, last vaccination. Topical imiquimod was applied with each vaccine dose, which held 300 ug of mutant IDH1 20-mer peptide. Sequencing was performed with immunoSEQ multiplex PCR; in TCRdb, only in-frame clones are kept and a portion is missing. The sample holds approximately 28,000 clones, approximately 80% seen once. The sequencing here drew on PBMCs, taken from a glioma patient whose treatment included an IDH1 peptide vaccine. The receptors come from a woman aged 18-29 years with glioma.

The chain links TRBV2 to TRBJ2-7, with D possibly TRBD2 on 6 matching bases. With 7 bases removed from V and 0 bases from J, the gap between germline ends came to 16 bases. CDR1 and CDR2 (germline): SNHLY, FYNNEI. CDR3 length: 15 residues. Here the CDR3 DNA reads TGTGCCAGCAAGATAGACAGCGGGTCCTCCTACGAGCAGTACTTC. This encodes CASKIDSGSSYEQYF.

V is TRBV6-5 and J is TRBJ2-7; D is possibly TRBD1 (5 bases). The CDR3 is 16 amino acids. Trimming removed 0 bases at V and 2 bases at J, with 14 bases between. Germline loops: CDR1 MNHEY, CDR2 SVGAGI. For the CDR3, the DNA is TGTGCCAGCAGTTACTCGACTCCACGCAGGGCCTACGAGCAGTACTTC. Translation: CASSYSTPRRAYEQYF.

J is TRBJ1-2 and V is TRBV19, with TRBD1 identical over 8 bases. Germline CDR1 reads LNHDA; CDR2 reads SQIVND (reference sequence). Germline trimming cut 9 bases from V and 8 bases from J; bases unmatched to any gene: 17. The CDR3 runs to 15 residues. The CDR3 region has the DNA TGTGCCAGCAAAGAATACCAGGGGGCGGGAACGGGCTACACCTTC. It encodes CASKEYQGAGTGYTF.

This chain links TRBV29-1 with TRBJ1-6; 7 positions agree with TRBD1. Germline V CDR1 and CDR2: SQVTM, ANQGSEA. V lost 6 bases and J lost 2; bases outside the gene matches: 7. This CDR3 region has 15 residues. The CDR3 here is CSVATGSAYNSPLHF. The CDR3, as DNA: TGCAGCGTCGCGACAGGGAGCGCCTATAATTCACCCCTCCACTTT. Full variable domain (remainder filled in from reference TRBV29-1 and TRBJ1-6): SAVISQKPSRDICQRGTSLTIQCQVDSQVTMMFWYRQQPGQSLTLIATANQGSEATYESGFVIDKFPISRPNLTFSTLTVSNMSPEDSSIYLCSVATGSAYNSPLHFGNGTRLTVT.

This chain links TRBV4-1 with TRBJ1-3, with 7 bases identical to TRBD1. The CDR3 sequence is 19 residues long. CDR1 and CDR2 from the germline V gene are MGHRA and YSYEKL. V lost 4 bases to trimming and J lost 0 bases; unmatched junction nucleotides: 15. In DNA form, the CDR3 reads TGCGCCAGCAGCCCGGGATACTCGACAGGGAAGAGCTCTGGAAACACCATATATTTT. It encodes CASSPGYSTGKSSGNTIYF.

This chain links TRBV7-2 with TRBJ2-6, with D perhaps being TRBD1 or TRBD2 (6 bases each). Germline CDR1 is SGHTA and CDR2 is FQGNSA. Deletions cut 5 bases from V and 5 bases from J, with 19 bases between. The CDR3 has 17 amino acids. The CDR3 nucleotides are TGTGCCAGCAGCGTCGGTGGGGGGCTCTTTTGGGCCAACGTCCTGACTTTC. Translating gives CASSVGGGLFWANVLTF. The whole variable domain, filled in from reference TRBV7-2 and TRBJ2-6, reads GAGVSQSPSNKVTEKGKDVELRCDPISGHTALYWYRQSLGQGLEFLIYFQGNSAPDKSGLPSDRFSAERTGGSVSTLTIQRTQQEDSAVYLCASSVGGGLFWANVLTFGAGSRLTVL.

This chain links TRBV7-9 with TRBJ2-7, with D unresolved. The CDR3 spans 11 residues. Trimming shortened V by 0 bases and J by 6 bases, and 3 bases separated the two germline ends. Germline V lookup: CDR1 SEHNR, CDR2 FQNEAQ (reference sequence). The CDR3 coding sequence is TGTGCCAGCAGCTTAGCCGGCGAGCAGTACTTC. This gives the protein CASSLAGEQYF.

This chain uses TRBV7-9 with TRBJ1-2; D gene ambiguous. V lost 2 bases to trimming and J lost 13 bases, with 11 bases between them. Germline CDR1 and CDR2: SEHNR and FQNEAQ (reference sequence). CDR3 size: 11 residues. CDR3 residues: CASSLSWIRTF. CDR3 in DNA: TGTGCCAGCAGCTTATCTTGGATTCGCACCTTC.

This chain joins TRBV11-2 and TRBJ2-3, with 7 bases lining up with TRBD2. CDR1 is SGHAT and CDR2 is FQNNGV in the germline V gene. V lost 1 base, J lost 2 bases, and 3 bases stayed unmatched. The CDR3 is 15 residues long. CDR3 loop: CASSLASGFTDTQYF. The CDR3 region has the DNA TGTGCCAGCAGCTTAGCTAGCGGATTCACAGATACGCAGTATTTT. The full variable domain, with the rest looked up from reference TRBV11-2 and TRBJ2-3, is EAGVAQSPRYKIIEKRQSVAFWCNPISGHATLYWYQQILGQGPKLLIQFQNNGVVDDSQLPKDRFSAERLKGVDSTLKIQPAKLEDSAVYLCASSLASGFTDTQYFGPGTRLTVL.

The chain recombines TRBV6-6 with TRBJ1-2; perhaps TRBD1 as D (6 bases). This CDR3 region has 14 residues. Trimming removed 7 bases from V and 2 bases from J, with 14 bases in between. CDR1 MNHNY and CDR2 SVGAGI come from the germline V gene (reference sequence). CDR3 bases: TGTGCCAGCATGCCCAGGGGCTGGAACTATGGCTACACCTTC. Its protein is CASMPRGWNYGYTF.

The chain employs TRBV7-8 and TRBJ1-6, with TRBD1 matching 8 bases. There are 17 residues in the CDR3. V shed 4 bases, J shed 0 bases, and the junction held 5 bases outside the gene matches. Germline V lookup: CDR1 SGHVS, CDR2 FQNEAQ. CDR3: CASSYSGQGSYNSPLHF. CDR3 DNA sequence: TGTGCCAGCAGCTATTCCGGACAGGGCTCCTATAATTCACCCCTCCACTTT.

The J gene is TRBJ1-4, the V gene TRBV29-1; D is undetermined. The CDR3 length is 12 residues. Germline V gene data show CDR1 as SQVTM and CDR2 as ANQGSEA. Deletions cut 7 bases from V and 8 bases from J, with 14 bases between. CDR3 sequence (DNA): TGCAGCGGTAGTACGGGAATGGAAAAACTGTTTTTT. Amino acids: CSGSTGMEKLFF. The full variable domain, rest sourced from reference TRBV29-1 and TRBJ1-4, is SAVISQKPSRDICQRGTSLTIQCQVDSQVTMMFWYRQQPGQSLTLIATANQGSEATYESGFVIDKFPISRPNLTFSTLTVSNMSPEDSSIYLCSGSTGMEKLFFGSGTQLSVL.

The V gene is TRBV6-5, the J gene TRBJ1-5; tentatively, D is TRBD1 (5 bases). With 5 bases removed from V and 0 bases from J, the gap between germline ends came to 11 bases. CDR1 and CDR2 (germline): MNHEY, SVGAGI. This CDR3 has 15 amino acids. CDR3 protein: CASSRQLGSNQPQHF. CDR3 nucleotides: TGTGCCAGCAGTCGACAGTTGGGTAGCAATCAGCCCCAGCATTTT.

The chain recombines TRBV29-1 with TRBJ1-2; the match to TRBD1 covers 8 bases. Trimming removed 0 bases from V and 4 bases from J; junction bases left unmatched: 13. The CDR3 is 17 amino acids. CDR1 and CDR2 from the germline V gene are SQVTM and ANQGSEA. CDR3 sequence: CSVEDFVRDRNFYGYTF. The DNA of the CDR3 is TGCAGCGTTGAAGATTTTGTACGGGACAGGAATTTCTATGGCTACACCTTC.

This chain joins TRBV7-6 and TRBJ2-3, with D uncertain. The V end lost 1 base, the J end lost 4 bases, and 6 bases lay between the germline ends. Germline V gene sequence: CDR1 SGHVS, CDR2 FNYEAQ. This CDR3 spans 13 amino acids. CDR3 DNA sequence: TGTGCCAGCAGCTTAGGGCTCGCAGATACGCAGTATTTT. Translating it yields CASSLGLADTQYF.

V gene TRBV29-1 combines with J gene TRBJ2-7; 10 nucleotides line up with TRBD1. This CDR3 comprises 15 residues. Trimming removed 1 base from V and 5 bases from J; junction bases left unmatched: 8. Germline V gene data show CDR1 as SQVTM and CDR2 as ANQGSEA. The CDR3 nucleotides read TGCAGCGTTGAAGCGGGGTTCGGGACAGGGGACGAGCAGTACTTC. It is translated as CSVEAGFGTGDEQYF.

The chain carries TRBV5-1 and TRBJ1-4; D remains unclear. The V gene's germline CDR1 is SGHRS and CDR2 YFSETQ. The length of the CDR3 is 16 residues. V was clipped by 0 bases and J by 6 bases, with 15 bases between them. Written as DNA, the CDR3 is TGCGCCAGCAGCTTGGGATCGGCCGCGTTGTATGAAAAACTGTTTTTT. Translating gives CASSLGSAALYEKLFF.

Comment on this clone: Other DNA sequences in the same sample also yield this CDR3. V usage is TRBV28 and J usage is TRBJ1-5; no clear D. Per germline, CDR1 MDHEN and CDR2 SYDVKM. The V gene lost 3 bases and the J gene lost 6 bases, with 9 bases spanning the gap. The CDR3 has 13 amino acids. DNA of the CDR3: TGTGCCAGCAGTTTGGGTGACCGTCAGCCCCAGCATTTT. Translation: CASSLGDRQPQHF.

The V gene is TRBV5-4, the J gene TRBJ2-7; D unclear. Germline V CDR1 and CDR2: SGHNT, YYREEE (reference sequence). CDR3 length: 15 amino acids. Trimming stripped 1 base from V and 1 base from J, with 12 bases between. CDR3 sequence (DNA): TGTGCCAGCAGCTTGATTGGGGATTCGTCCTACGAGCAGTACTTC. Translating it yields CASSLIGDSSYEQYF.

The CDR3 coding sequence is TGTGCCAGTTTCCAACCCCTGGGGGTTGGAGAAAAACTGTTTTTT. Its translation is CASFQPLGVGEKLFF. The chain recombines TRBV19 with TRBJ1-4; D might be TRBD1 (5 bases). The V gene's germline CDR1 is LNHDA and CDR2 SQIVND (reference sequence). V dropped 8 bases and J dropped 8 bases, with 21 bases sitting between them. This CDR3 is built from 15 residues.

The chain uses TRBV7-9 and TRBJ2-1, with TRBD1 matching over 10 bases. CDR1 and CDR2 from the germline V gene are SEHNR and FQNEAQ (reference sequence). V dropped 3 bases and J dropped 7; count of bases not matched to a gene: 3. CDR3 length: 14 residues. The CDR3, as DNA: TGTGCCAGCAGCTTGTCGGGACAGGGGAATGAGCAGTTCTTC. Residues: CASSLSGQGNEQFF.

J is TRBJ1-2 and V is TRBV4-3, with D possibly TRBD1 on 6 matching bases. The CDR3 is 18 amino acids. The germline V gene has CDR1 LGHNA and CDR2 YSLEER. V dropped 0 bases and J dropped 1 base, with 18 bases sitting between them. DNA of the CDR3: TGCGCCAGCAGCCAAGATCAACAGGGTTATAAAATTAACTATGGCTACACCTTC. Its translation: CASSQDQQGYKINYGYTF.

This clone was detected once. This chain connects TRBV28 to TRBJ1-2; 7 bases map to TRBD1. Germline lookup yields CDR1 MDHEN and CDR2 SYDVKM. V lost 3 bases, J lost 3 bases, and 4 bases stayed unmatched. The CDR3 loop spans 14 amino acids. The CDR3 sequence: CASSFTGEDYGYTF. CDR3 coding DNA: TGTGCCAGCAGTTTCACAGGGGAGGACTATGGCTACACCTTC.

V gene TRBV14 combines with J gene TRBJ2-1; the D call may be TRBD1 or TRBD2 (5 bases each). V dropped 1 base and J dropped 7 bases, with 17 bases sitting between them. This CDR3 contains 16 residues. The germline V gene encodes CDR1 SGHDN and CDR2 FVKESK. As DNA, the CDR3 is TGTGCCAGCAGCCAAGGGGCAGGGCGGGTGAATAATGAGCAGTTCTTC. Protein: CASSQGAGRVNNEQFF.

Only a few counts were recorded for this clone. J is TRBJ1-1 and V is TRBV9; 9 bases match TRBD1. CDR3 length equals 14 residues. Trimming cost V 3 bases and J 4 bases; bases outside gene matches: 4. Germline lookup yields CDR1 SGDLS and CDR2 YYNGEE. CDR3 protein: CASSATGGSTEAFF. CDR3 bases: TGTGCCAGCAGCGCGACAGGGGGATCCACTGAAGCTTTCTTT.